This is a list of T cell receptor beta chains from one sample in a study of cytomegalovirus exposure and HLA in healthy donors. Clones were sequenced by immunoSEQ multiplex PCR, and TCRdb holds only the in-frame ones, with some missing. Here the sample spans approximately 130,000 clones, roughly 82% being singletons. Material for sequencing was PBMCs. These TCRs come from a man aged 18 to 30 in good health and CMV-seropositive. CDR3s include the opening cysteine and the closing phenylalanine or tryptophan. A D gene is named only where the DNA matches it firmly. Size tells how often a clone was seen (once, few, many) or the class of an expanded clone, and some rows leave it out.

v_gene: TRBV28
abundance: NA
j_gene: TRBJ1-2
d_gene: TRBD1
CDR3nt: TGTGCCAGCAGACGACAGGGGGTGGTTGGCTACACCTTC
CDR3aa: CASRRQGVVGYTF

v_gene: TRBV11-2
abundance: NA
j_gene: TRBJ2-5
d_gene: TRBD2
CDR3nt: TGTGCCAGCAGCCGATACTCGGGGAGCGGGGGGTGGGAGACCCAGTACTTC
CDR3aa: CASSRYSGSGGWETQYF

v_gene: TRBV18
abundance: NA
j_gene: TRBJ2-2
d_gene: NA
CDR3nt: TGTGCCAGCTCACCACCCCACACCACCGGGGAGCTGTTTTTT
CDR3aa: CASSPPHTTGELFF

v_gene: TRBV29-1
abundance: NA
j_gene: TRBJ2-3
d_gene: TRBD1
CDR3nt: TGCAGCGCCCGATCCACCGGGACAGCGAGCACAGATACGCAGTATTTT
CDR3aa: CSARSTGTASTDTQYF

v_gene: TRBV19
abundance: NA
j_gene: TRBJ1-4
d_gene: TRBD1
CDR3nt: TGTGCCAGTAGTAGTTGGCAGGGGGAAGAAAAACTGTTTTTT
CDR3aa: CASSSWQGEEKLFF

v_gene: TRBV19
abundance: NA
j_gene: TRBJ1-1
d_gene: NA
CDR3nt: TGTGCCAGTAGTTTCACGGCGGGAGTGAACACTGAAGCTTTCTTT
CDR3aa: CASSFTAGVNTEAFF

v_gene: TRBV7-9
abundance: NA
j_gene: TRBJ1-2
d_gene: NA
CDR3nt: TGTGCCAGCAGCTCGGACTTTTCTAACTATGGCTACACCTTC
CDR3aa: CASSSDFSNYGYTF

v_gene: TRBV5-1
abundance: NA
j_gene: TRBJ2-3
d_gene: NA
CDR3nt: TGCGCCAGCAGCTTGGAAACTAGCACAGATACGCAGTATTTT
CDR3aa: CASSLETSTDTQYF

v_gene: TRBV14
abundance: once
j_gene: TRBJ1-3
d_gene: NA
CDR3nt: TGTGCCAGCAGCCAATGGGGGCAACGAGGAAACACCATATATTTT
CDR3aa: CASSQWGQRGNTIYF

v_gene: TRBV5-5
abundance: NA
j_gene: TRBJ2-3
d_gene: NA
CDR3nt: TGTGCCAGCAGCACCACTTCTACACGGAGAGGAGATACGCAGTATTTT
CDR3aa: CASSTTSTRRGDTQYF

v_gene: TRBV2
abundance: NA
j_gene: TRBJ2-7
d_gene: NA
CDR3nt: TGTGCCAGCAATACAGGGTCCAACGAGCAGTACTTC
CDR3aa: CASNTGSNEQYF

v_gene: TRBV4-1
abundance: NA
j_gene: TRBJ2-1
d_gene: TRBD2
CDR3nt: TGCGCCAGCAGCCATACTAGCGGGGGATCCTACAATGAGCAGTTCTTC
CDR3aa: CASSHTSGGSYNEQFF

v_gene: TRBV27
abundance: NA
j_gene: TRBJ1-4
d_gene: NA
CDR3nt: TGTGCCAGCACCAGGTGGGGGGGCATGGGTGAAAAACTGTTTTTT
CDR3aa: CASTRWGGMGEKLFF

v_gene: TRBV7-9
abundance: few
j_gene: TRBJ1-2
d_gene: NA
CDR3nt: TGTGCCAGCAGCTTAGGGACAGCGAGTAACTATGGCTACACCTTC
CDR3aa: CASSLGTASNYGYTF

v_gene: TRBV29-1
abundance: NA
j_gene: TRBJ2-3
d_gene: NA
CDR3nt: TGCAGCCCCCACGGGGGCACAGATACGCAGTATTTT
CDR3aa: CSPHGGTDTQYF

v_gene: TRBV18
abundance: NA
j_gene: TRBJ1-5
d_gene: NA
CDR3nt: TGTGCCAGCTCACCACAGGGGTACAATCAGCCCCAGCATTTT
CDR3aa: CASSPQGYNQPQHF

v_gene: TRBV28
abundance: NA
j_gene: TRBJ2-7
d_gene: TRBD1
CDR3nt: TGTGCCAGCAGGGCCGCGACAGGGGGCTCCTACGAGCAGTACTTC
CDR3aa: CASRAATGGSYEQYF

v_gene: TRBV4-2
abundance: NA
j_gene: TRBJ1-2
d_gene: TRBD1
CDR3nt: TGTGCCAGCAGCCAAGATTGGACAGGGAGGTTCTATGGCTACACCTTC
CDR3aa: CASSQDWTGRFYGYTF

v_gene: TRBV13
abundance: once
j_gene: TRBJ2-1
d_gene: TRBD2
CDR3nt: TGTGCCAGCAGCTTAGGGGTCGGCGCTAGCGGGGGGGCCGTGCAGTTCTTC
CDR3aa: CASSLGVGASGGAVQFF

v_gene: TRBV5-5
abundance: few
j_gene: TRBJ1-1
d_gene: TRBD1
CDR3nt: TGTGCCAGAAGCTTGTTGACCCGGACAGGGGGGACTGAAGCTTTCTTT
CDR3aa: CARSLLTRTGGTEAFF

v_gene: TRBV6-1
abundance: once
j_gene: TRBJ1-1
d_gene: TRBD1
CDR3nt: TGTGCCAGCAGTGAGGACAGGGAATTCACTGAAGCTTTCTTT
CDR3aa: CASSEDREFTEAFF

v_gene: TRBV19
abundance: NA
j_gene: TRBJ2-7
d_gene: TRBD1
CDR3nt: TGTGCCAGTAGTGCCGACAGGGGGTACTACGAGCAGTACTTC
CDR3aa: CASSADRGYYEQYF

v_gene: TRBV7-9
abundance: NA
j_gene: TRBJ2-7
d_gene: NA
CDR3nt: TGTGCCAGCAGCTTAGGGAAACAGGACTACGAGCAGTACTTC
CDR3aa: CASSLGKQDYEQYF

v_gene: TRBV9
abundance: NA
j_gene: TRBJ2-4
d_gene: TRBD2
CDR3nt: TGTGCCAGCAGCGGCCAGCGGGGCCTAGCGGGGGGGAACATTCAGTACTTC
CDR3aa: CASSGQRGLAGGNIQYF

v_gene: TRBV29-1
abundance: NA
j_gene: TRBJ2-7
d_gene: NA
CDR3nt: TGCAGCGTTAGCACACAGGGTGTCTACGAGCAGTACTTC
CDR3aa: CSVSTQGVYEQYF

v_gene: TRBV6-5
abundance: NA
j_gene: TRBJ2-7
d_gene: TRBD2
CDR3nt: TGTGCCAGCAGTCCCCCGGGGGGAAGCGAGCAGTACTTC
CDR3aa: CASSPPGGSEQYF

v_gene: TRBV30
abundance: NA
j_gene: TRBJ2-6
d_gene: TRBD1
CDR3nt: TGTGCCTGGGGACAGGGATCCGGGGCCAACGGCCTGACTTTC
CDR3aa: CAWGQGSGANGLTF

v_gene: TRBV4-1
abundance: few
j_gene: TRBJ1-5
d_gene: NA
CDR3nt: TGCGCCAGCAGCCAAAGTGGGTACGGGGGTGGCAATCAGCCCCAGCATTTT
CDR3aa: CASSQSGYGGGNQPQHF

v_gene: TRBV6-5
abundance: NA
j_gene: TRBJ1-5
d_gene: NA
CDR3nt: TGTGCCAGCATGGCGGCCAGACCAAATCAGCCCCAGCATTTT
CDR3aa: CASMAARPNQPQHF

v_gene: TRBV9
abundance: NA
j_gene: TRBJ2-4
d_gene: NA
CDR3nt: TGTGCCAGCAGCGACTACAGGGACGTCAAAAACAGTCAGTACTTC
CDR3aa: CASSDYRDVKNSQYF

v_gene: TRBV5-1
abundance: NA
j_gene: TRBJ2-5
d_gene: TRBD2
CDR3nt: TGCGCCAGCAGGTCAGCGGGGAGGCCAGAGACCCAGTACTTC
CDR3aa: CASRSAGRPETQYF

v_gene: TRBV2
abundance: NA
j_gene: TRBJ1-5
d_gene: NA
CDR3nt: TGTGCCAGCAGTGAGCAGGGGTATCAGCCCCAGCATTTT
CDR3aa: CASSEQGYQPQHF

v_gene: TRBV9
abundance: NA
j_gene: TRBJ2-6
d_gene: NA
CDR3nt: TGTGCCAGCACCTTATACTCTGGGGCCAACGGCCTGACTTTC
CDR3aa: CASTLYSGANGLTF

v_gene: TRBV7-9
abundance: NA
j_gene: TRBJ1-1
d_gene: NA
CDR3nt: TGTGCCAGCAGCGGAGGGGCCACTGAAGCTTTCTTT
CDR3aa: CASSGGATEAFF

v_gene: TRBV9
abundance: NA
j_gene: TRBJ2-1
d_gene: NA
CDR3nt: TGTGCCAGCAGCGTAGACGGCGGTTCCTACAATGAGCAGTTCTTC
CDR3aa: CASSVDGGSYNEQFF

v_gene: TRBV6-5
abundance: few
j_gene: TRBJ2-3
d_gene: NA
CDR3nt: TGTGCCAGCAGTACCTCCTTGGAGAGCACAGATACGCAGTATTTT
CDR3aa: CASSTSLESTDTQYF

v_gene: TRBV12-5
abundance: NA
j_gene: TRBJ2-3
d_gene: NA
CDR3nt: TGTGCTAGTGGAAAAGGGGCTATTACAGATACGCAGTATTTT
CDR3aa: CASGKGAITDTQYF

v_gene: TRBV30
abundance: NA
j_gene: TRBJ2-1
d_gene: TRBD1
CDR3nt: TGTGCCTGGAGTCCGACAGGGGAGGTTCGGAATGAGCAGTTCTTC
CDR3aa: CAWSPTGEVRNEQFF

v_gene: TRBV30
abundance: NA
j_gene: TRBJ1-3
d_gene: NA
CDR3nt: TGTGCCTGGAGTGGGACAATTGGAAACACCATATATTTT
CDR3aa: CAWSGTIGNTIYF

v_gene: TRBV7-2
abundance: few
j_gene: TRBJ2-3
d_gene: NA
CDR3nt: TGTGCCAGCACCCACTCGTCCTCGCGTGATACGCAGTATTTT
CDR3aa: CASTHSSSRDTQYF

v_gene: TRBV20-1
abundance: NA
j_gene: TRBJ2-7
d_gene: NA
CDR3nt: TGCAGTGCTAGCTCTTCCTACGAGCAGTACTTC
CDR3aa: CSASSSYEQYF

v_gene: TRBV7-9
abundance: few
j_gene: TRBJ2-2
d_gene: TRBD2
CDR3nt: TGTGCCAGCAGCTTAGCGTTGATCACTAGCGGAGTGACCGGGGAGCTGTTTTTT
CDR3aa: CASSLALITSGVTGELFF